The clone carrying this T cell receptor beta chain was picked up many times. Its antigen remains unidentified. CDR3 length equals 11 residues. Germline CDR1 reads MNHEY; CDR2 reads SVGAGI. Trimming left V 4 bases short and J 7 bases short, with 8 bases between. This entry belongs to a study of response to subunit inactivated influenza vaccine. TCRdb fed the RT-PCR reads into MiXCR, producing one record per CDR3 protein. The data hold about 240,000 distinct CDR3 sequences, with 9% to 15% observed a single time. Study outcomes and limitations: Only a handful of new T cells, the authors suggested, are recruited with each seasonal influenza vaccination.

This sample comprised non-naive T cells sorted from PBMCs, obtained around two weeks before vaccination. This chain links TRBV6-5 with TRBJ2-7; D gene uncertain. The sequence was obtained from a man aged 45 to 65 who received an inactivated influenza vaccine. This CDR3 is CASSFSGEQYF. The CDR3 region has the DNA TGTGCCAGCAGTTTCAGTGGGGAGCAGTACTTC.